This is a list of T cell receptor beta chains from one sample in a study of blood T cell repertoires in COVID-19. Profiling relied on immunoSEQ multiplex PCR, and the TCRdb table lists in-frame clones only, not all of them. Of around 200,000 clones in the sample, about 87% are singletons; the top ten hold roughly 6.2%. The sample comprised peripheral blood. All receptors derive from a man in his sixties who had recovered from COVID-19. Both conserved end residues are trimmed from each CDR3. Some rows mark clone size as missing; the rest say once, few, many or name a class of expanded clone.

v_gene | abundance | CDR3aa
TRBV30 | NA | AWSGHPSPLH
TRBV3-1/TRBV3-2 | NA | ASSQDAGDNSPLH
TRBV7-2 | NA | ASSVTGGTNEKLF
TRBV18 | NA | ASSPPGTGRTGELF
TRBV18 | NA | ASSPELTEEKLF
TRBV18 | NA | ASPDRGNEKLF
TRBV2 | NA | ASSEVSSGRSIPQF
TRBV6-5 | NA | ASSSGDRVGTEAF
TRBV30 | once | AWSIAGSYNSPLH
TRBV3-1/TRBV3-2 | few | ASSLGTSGSYHEQF
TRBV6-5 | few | ASSYSVGVNIGELF
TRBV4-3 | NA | ASSSTTGGTYT
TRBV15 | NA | ATSLRQGYEQY
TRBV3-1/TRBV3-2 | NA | ASSQASGYNEQF
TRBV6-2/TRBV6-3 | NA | ASSYPGTGTGELF
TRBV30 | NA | AWSFSANTGELF
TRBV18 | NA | ASSLGEGMNTEAF
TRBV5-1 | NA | ASSLARGQETQY
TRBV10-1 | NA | ARGCSSSSYNSPLH
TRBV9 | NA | ASSVEAGASTDTQY
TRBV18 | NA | ASSPPPPTGSIY
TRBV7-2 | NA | ASSFGGALREQY